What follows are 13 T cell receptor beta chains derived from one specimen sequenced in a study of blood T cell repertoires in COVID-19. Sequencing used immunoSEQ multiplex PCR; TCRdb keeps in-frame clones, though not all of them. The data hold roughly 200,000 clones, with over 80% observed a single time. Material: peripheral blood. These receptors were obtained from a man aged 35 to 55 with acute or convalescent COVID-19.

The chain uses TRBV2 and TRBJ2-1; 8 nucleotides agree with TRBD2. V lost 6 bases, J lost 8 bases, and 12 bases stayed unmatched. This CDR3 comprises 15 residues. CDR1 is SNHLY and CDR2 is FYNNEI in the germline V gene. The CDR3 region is CASRFGSGSTDEQFF. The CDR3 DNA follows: TGTGCCAGCAGGTTTGGAAGCGGGAGTACAGATGAGCAGTTCTTC.

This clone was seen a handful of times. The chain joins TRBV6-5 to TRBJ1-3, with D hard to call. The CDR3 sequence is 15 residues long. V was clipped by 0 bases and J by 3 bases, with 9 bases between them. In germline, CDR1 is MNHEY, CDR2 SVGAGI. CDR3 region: CASSYSLSSGNTIYF. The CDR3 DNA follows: TGTGCCAGCAGTTACTCGCTAAGTAGTGGAAACACCATATATTTT.

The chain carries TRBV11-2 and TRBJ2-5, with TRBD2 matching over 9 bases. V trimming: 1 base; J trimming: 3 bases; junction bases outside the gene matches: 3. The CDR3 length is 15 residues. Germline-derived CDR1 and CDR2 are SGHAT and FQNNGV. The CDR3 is CASSLGGLAEETQYF. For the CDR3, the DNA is TGTGCCAGCAGCTTAGGGGGACTAGCTGAAGAGACCCAGTACTTC.

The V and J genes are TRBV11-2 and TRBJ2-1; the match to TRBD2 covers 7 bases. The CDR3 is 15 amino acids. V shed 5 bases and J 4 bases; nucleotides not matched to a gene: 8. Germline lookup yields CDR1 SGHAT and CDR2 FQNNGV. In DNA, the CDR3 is TGTGCCAGCAGCCTAACGGGAGGTGCGTACAATGAGCAGTTCTTC. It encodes CASSLTGGAYNEQFF. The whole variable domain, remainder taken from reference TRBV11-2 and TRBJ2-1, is EAGVAQSPRYKIIEKRQSVAFWCNPISGHATLYWYQQILGQGPKLLIQFQNNGVVDDSQLPKDRFSAERLKGVDSTLKIQPAKLEDSAVYLCASSLTGGAYNEQFFGPGTRLTVL.

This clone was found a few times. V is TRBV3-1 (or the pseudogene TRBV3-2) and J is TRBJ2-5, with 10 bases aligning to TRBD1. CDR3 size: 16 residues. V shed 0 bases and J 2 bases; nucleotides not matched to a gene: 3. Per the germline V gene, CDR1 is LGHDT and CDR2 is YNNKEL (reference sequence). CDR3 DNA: TGTGCCAGCAGCCAAGAGGGACAGGGGCCACAAGAGACCCAGTACTTC. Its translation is CASSQEGQGPQETQYF.

CDR3 region: CASSPDRNNSPLHF. The DNA for the CDR3 is TGTGCCAGCAGCCCGGACAGAAATAATTCACCCCTCCACTTT. The chain is built from TRBV7-2 and TRBJ1-6, with D possibly matching TRBD1 (6 bases). Germline-derived CDR1 and CDR2 are SGHTA and FQGNSA. The CDR3 consists of 14 residues. Trimming removed 5 bases from V and 5 bases from J, with 10 bases in between.

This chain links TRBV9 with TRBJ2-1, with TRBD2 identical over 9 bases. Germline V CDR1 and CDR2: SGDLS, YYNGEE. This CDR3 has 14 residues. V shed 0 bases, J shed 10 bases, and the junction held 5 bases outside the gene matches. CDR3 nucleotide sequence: TGTGCCAGCAGCGTAGGGGGACTAGCAGGCGAGCAGTTCTTC. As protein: CASSVGGLAGEQFF.

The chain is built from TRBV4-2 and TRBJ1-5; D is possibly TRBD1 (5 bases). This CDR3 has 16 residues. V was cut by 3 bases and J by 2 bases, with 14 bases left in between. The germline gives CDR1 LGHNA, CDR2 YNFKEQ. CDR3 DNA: TGTGCCAGCAGCCACGCGACAGACAGAGGCAATCAGCCCCAGCATTTT. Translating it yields CASSHATDRGNQPQHF.

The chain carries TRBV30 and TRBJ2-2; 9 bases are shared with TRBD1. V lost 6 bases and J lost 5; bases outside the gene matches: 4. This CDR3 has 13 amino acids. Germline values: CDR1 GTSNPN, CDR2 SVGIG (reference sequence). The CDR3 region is CACRDRATGELFF. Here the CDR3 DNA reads TGTGCCTGCCGGGACAGGGCAACCGGGGAGCTGTTTTTT.

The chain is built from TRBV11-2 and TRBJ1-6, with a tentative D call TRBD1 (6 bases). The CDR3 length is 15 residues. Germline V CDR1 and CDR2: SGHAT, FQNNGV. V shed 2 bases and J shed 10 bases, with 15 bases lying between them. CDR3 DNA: TGTGCCAGCAGCTTAAGGGGGACCCCCATATCACCCCTCCACTTT. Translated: CASSLRGTPISPLHF.

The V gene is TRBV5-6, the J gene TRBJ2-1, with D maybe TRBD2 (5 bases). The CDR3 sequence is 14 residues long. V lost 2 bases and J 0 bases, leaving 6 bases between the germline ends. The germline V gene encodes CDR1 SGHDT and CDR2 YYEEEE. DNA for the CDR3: TGTGCCAGCAGCTTCGGGGTCTCCTACAATGAGCAGTTCTTC. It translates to CASSFGVSYNEQFF.

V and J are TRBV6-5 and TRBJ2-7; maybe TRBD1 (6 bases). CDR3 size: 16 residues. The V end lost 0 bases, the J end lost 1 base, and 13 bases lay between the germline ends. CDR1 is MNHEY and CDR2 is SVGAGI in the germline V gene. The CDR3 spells CASSYSGKGESYEQYF. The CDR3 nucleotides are TGTGCCAGCAGTTACTCGGGGAAGGGGGAATCCTACGAGCAGTACTTC.

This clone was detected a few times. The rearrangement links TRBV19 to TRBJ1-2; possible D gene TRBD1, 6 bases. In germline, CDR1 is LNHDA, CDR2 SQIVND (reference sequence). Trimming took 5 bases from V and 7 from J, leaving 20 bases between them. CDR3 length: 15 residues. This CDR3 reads CASSSSGGRGGGYTF. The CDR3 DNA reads TGTGCCAGTAGTTCCTCGGGGGGGCGCGGCGGTGGCTACACCTTC.